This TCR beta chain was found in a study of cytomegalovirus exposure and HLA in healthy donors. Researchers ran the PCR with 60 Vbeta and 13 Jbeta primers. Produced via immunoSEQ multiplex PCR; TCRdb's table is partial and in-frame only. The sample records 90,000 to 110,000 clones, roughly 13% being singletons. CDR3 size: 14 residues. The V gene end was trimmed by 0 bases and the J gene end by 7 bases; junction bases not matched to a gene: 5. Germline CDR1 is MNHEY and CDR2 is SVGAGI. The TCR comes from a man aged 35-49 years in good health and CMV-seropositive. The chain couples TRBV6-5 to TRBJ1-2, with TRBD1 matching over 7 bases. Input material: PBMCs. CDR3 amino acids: CASSYSAGGLGYTF. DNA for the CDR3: TGTGCCAGCAGTTACTCGGCAGGGGGTCTTGGCTACACCTTC.